This T cell receptor beta chain is drawn from a study of blood T cells in healthy people across ages. Study-wide context: Per every two T cells, about one barcoded beta molecule was captured by template switching.

This clonotype was picked up a small number of times. The CDR3 covers 13 residues. Germline V gives CDR1 SGHTS, CDR2 YDEGEE. V shed 4 bases, J shed 7 bases, and the junction held 3 bases outside the gene matches. A J-beta primer mix and a sample-barcoded 5' primer were used in a second PCR of about 7 to 12 cycles. TCRdb reprocessed the 5' RACE reads with MiXCR, giving one entry per CDR3 protein. Of about 1 million distinct CDR3 sequences listed, more than 35% are singletons. The origin of this receptor is a woman aged 55-70 years in good health. The sample consisted of blood. The rearrangement links TRBV5-8 to TRBJ1-4, with TRBD1 matching over 8 bases. CDR3 bases: TGTGCCAGCAGCCCCACAGGGGGTGAAAAACTGTTTTTT. Translating it yields CASSPTGGEKLFF.